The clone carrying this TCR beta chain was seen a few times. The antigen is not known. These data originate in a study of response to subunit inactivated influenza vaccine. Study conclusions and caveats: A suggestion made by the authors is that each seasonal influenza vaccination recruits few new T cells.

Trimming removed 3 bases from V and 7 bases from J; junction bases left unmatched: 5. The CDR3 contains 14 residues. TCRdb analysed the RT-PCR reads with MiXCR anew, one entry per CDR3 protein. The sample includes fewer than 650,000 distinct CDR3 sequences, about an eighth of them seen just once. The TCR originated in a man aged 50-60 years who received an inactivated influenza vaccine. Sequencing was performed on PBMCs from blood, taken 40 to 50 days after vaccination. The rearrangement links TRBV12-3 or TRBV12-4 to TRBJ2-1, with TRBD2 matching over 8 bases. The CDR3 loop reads CASSFGGGLNEQFF. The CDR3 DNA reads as TGTGCCAGCAGTTTCGGCGGGGGGCTAAATGAGCAGTTCTTC.